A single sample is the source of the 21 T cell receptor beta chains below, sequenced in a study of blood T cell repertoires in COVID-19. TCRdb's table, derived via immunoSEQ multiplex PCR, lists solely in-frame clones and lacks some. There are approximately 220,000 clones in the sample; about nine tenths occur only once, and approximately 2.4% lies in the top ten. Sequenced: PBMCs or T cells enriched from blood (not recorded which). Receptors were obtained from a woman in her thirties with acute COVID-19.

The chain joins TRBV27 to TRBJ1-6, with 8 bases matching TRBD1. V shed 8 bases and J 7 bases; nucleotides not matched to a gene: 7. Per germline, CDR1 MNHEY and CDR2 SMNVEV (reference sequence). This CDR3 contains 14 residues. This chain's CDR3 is CASRVGQENSPLHF. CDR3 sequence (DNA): TGTGCCAGCCGTGTGGGACAGGAGAATTCACCCCTCCACTTT.

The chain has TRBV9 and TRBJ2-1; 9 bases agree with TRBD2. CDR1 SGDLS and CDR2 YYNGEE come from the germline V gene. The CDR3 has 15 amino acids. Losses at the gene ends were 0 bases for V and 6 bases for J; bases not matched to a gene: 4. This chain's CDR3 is CASSVVAGEGNEQFF. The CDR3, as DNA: TGTGCCAGCAGCGTAGTAGCGGGGGAAGGCAATGAGCAGTTCTTC.

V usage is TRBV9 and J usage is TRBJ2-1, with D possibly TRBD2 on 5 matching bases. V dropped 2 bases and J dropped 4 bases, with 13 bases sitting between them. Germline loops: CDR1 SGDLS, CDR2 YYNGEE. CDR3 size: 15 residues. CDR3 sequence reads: CASSVSAALYNEQFF. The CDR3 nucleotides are TGTGCCAGCAGCGTTTCAGCGGCCCTATACAATGAGCAGTTCTTC.

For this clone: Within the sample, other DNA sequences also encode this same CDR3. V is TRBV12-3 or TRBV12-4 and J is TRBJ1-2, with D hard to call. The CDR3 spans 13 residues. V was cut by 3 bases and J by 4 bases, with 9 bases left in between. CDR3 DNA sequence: TGTGCCAGCAGTTTTGGAACAGTCTATGGCTACACCTTC. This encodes CASSFGTVYGYTF.

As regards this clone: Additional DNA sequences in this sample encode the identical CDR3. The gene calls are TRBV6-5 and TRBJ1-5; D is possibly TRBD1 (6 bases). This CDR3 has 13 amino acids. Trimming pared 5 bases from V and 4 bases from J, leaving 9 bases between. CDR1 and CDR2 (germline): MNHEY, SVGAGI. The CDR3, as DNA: TGTGCCAGCAGTCGGGACATTAATCAGCCCCAGCATTTT. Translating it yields CASSRDINQPQHF.

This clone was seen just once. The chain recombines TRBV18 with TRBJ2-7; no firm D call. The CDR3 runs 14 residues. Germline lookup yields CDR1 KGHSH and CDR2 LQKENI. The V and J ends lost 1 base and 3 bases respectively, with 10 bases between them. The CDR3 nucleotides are TGTGCCAGCTCACCACGGGCCTCCCACTACGAGCAGTACTTC. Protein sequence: CASSPRASHYEQYF.

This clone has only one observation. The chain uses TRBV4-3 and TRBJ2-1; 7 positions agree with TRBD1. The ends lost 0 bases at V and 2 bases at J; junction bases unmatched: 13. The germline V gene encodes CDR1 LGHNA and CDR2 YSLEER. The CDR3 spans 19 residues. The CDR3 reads CASSQDMAGGDVAYNEQFF. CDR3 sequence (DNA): TGCGCCAGCAGCCAAGATATGGCAGGGGGTGATGTCGCCTACAATGAGCAGTTCTTC.

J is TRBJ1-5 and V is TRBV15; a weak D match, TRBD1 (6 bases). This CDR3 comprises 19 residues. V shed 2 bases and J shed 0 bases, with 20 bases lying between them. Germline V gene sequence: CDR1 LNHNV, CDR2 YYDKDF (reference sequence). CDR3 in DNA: TGTGCCACCAGCAGATCCGACAGGCCCCGGGGCTATAGCAATCAGCCCCAGCATTTT. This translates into CATSRSDRPRGYSNQPQHF. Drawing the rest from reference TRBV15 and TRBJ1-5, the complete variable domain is DAMVIQNPRYQVTQFGKPVTLSCSQTLNHNVMYWYQQKSSQAPKLLFHYYDKDFNNEADTPDNFQSRRPNTSFCFLDIRSPGLGDTAMYLCATSRSDRPRGYSNQPQHFGDGTRLSIL.

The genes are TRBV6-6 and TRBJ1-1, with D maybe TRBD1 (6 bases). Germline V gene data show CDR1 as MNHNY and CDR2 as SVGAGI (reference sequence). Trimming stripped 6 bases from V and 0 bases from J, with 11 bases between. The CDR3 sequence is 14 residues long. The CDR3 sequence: CASRLQGLNTEAFF. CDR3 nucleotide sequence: TGTGCCAGCAGATTACAGGGATTGAACACTGAAGCTTTCTTT.

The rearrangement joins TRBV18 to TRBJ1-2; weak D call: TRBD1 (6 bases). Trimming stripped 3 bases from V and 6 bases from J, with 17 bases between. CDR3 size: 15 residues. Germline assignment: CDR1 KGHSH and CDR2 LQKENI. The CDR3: CASSPSMTGSDGYTF. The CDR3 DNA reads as TGTGCCAGCTCACCGTCCATGACAGGTTCCGATGGCTACACCTTC.

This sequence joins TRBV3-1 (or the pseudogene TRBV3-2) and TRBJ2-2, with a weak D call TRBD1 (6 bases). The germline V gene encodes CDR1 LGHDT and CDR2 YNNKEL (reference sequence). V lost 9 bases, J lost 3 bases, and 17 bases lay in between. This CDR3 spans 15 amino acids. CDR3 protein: CASGRGLGDTGELFF. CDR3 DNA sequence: TGTGCCAGTGGAAGGGGGTTAGGGGACACCGGGGAGCTGTTTTTT.

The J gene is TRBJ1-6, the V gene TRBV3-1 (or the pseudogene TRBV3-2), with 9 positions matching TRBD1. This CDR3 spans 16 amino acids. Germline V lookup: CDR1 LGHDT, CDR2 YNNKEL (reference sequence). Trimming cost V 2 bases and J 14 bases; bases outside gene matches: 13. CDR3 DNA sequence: TGTGCCAGCAGCCAAACTACCACAGGGGGCGGACGAACCCTCCACTTT. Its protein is CASSQTTTGGGRTLHF.

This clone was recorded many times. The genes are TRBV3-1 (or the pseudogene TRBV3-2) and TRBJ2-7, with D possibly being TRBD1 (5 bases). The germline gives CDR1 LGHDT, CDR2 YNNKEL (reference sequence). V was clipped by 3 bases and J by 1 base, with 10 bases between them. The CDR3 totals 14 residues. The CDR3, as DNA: TGTGCCAGCAGCCATCTGCCAGGGTCCTACGAGCAGTACTTC. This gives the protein CASSHLPGSYEQYF.

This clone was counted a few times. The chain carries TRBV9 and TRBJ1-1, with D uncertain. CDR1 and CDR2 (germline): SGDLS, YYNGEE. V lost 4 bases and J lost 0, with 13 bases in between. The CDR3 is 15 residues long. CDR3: CASSSPTSMNTEAFF. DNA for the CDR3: TGTGCCAGCAGCTCACCAACCTCTATGAACACTGAAGCTTTCTTT.

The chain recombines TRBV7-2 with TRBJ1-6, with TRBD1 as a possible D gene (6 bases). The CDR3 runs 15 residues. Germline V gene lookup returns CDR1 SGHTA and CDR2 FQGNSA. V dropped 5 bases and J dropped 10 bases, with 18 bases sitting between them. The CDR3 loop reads CASSPGGAGESPLHF. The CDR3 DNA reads TGTGCCAGCAGCCCGGGTGGGGCAGGGGAATCACCCCTCCACTTT.

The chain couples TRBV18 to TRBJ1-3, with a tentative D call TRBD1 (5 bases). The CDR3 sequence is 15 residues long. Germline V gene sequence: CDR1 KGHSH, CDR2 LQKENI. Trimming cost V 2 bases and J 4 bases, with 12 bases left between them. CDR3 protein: CASSPTRAEGNTIYF. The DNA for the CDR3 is TGTGCCAGCTCACCAACCAGGGCGGAAGGAAACACCATATATTTT.

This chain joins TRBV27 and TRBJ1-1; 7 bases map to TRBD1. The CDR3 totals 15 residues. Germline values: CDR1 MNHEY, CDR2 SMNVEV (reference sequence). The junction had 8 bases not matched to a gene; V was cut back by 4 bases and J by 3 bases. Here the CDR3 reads CASSSYRDRDTEAFF. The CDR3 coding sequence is TGTGCCAGCAGTTCCTACCGGGACAGAGACACTGAAGCTTTCTTT.

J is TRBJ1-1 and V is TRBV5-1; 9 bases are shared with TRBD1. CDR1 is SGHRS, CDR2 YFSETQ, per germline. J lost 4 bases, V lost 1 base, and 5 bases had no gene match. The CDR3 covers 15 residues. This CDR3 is CASSLRTGEGTEAFF. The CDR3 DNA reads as TGCGCCAGCAGCTTGCGGACAGGGGAGGGCACTGAAGCTTTCTTT.

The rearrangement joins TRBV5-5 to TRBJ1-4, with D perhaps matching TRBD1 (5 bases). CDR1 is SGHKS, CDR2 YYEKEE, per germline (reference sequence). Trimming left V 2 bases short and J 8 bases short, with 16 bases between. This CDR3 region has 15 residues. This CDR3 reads CASSFGGGGDEKLFF. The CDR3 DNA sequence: TGTGCCAGCAGCTTTGGTGGGGGAGGTGACGAAAAACTGTTTTTT.

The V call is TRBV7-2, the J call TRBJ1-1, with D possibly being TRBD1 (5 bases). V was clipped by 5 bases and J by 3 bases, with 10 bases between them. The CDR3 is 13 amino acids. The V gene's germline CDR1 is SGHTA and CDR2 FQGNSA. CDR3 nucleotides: TGTGCCAGCAGCCCACAGGATTACACTGAAGCTTTCTTT. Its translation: CASSPQDYTEAFF.

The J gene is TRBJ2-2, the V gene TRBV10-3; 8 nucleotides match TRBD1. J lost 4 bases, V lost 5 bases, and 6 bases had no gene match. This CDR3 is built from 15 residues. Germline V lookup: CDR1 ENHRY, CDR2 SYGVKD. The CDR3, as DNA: TGTGCCATCAGTCCCGACAGGGGAGTCACCGGGGAGCTGTTTTTT. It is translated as CAISPDRGVTGELFF.